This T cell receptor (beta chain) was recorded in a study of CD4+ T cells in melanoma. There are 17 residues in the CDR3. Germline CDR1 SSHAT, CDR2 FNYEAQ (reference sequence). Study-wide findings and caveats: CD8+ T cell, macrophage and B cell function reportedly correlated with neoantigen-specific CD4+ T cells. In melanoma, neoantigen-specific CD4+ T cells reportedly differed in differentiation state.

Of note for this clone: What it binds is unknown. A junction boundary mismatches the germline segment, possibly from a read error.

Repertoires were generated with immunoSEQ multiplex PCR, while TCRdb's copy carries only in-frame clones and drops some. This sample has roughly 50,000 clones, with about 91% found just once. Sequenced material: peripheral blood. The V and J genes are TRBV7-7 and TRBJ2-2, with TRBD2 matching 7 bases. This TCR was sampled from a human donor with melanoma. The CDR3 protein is CASSLYGAGRTTGELFF. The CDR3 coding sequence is TGTGCTAGCAGCTTATACGGAGCGGGGAGAACGACCGGGGAGCTGTTTTTT.